The clone carrying this T cell receptor (beta chain) was seen only a few times. The CDR3 totals 18 residues. Trimming at V came to 5 bases and at J to 2 bases, leaving 16 bases not matched to a gene. The data derive from a study of T-cell reconstitution after alpha-beta-depleted transplantation in children. As it was prepared, the TCRbeta library received unique molecular identifiers. TCRdb called the PCR reads again in MiXCR, with one record for every CDR3 protein. The sample yields 130,000 to 150,000 distinct CDR3 sequences, roughly 8.8% seen once. The sample consisted of PBMCs, mostly from graft donor cells, taken 180 days after TCRalphabeta/CD19-depleted stem cell transplant. This clonotype was obtained from a female patient aged 2-15 years who had a stem cell transplant for congenital amegakaryocytic thrombocytopenia, so the T cells may come from the graft donor. The chain employs TRBV12-3 or TRBV12-4 and TRBJ2-3, with 7 nucleotides matching TRBD2. CDR3 nucleotide sequence: TGTGCCAGCAGTGCCGACCTTCAACTAGCGCCACACACAGATACGCAGTATTTT. Translated, it gives CASSADLQLAPHTDTQYF.